This T cell receptor beta chain was recorded in a study of T cell responses to AZD1222 COVID-19 vaccine. Germline CDR1 SGHTA, CDR2 FQGNSA. V lost 1 base and J lost 4, with 5 bases in between. This CDR3 is 13 amino acids long. Regarding this clone: The target antigen is unknown. The sample contains more than one DNA sequence encoding this CDR3.

Second-dose recipients at about 4 or about 12 weeks were treated as one pooled group. Assay used: immunoSEQ multiplex PCR; TCRdb lists only in-frame clones, some missing. The sample has about 140,000 clones, 92% seen once. Study conclusions and caveats: White British people made up most donors, females outnumbered males, and clonal diversity was possibly underestimated.

This TCR derives from an adult who received the AZD1222 COVID-19 vaccine. This rearrangement joins TRBV7-2 to TRBJ1-3, with D unclear. This sample comprised peripheral blood, obtained 28 days after the second AZD1222 dose. CDR3 protein: CASSLVSGNTIYF. The CDR3 DNA reads TGTGCCAGCAGCTTAGTTTCCGGAAACACCATATATTTT.